This T cell receptor beta chain is drawn from a study of T-cell memory formation after mild COVID-19. TCRdb passed the 5' RACE reads through MiXCR, listing each CDR3 protein once. The data contain under 300,000 distinct CDR3 sequences, around 15% of them singletons. Whole-study findings and limits: Some responding clones appeared in pre-infection memory, suggesting cross-reactive memory joined. Contracting clones from day 15 to 85 had balanced CD4/CD8; later expanders favoured CD4+. The study found contracting CD4+ clones mainly in CM and EM and contracting CD8+ clones in EMRA.

Many counts were recorded for this clonotype. Antigen: not known. The CDR3 is made up of 16 amino acids. CDR1 is SGDLS, CDR2 YYNGEE, per germline. Trimming removed 3 bases from V and 2 bases from J, with 15 bases in between. The rearrangement joins TRBV9 to TRBJ2-1; D possibly matches TRBD1 or TRBD2 (5 bases each). Material for sequencing was PBMCs or a T cell subset sorted from them (not recorded which). The source is a young man who had mild COVID-19 (a few samples of this study predate the infection). Cell type and time point are not known. The CDR3 nucleotides read TGTGCCAGCAGCGGAGCCGGGACGGCACCCTACAATGAGCAGTTCTTC. It translates to CASSGAGTAPYNEQFF.